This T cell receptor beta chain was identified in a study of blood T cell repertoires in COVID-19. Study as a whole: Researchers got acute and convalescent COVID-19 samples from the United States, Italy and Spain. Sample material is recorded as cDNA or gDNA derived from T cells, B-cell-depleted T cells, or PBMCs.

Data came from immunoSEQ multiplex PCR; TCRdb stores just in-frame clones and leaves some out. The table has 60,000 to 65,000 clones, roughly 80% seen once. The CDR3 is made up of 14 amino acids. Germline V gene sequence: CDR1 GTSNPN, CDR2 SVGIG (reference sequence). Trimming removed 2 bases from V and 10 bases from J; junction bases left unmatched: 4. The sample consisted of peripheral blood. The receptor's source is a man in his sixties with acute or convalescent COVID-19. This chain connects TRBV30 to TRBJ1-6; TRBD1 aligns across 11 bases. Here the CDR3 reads CAWSLGTGGSPLHF. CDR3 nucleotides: TGTGCCTGGAGTCTCGGGACAGGGGGATCACCCCTCCACTTT.